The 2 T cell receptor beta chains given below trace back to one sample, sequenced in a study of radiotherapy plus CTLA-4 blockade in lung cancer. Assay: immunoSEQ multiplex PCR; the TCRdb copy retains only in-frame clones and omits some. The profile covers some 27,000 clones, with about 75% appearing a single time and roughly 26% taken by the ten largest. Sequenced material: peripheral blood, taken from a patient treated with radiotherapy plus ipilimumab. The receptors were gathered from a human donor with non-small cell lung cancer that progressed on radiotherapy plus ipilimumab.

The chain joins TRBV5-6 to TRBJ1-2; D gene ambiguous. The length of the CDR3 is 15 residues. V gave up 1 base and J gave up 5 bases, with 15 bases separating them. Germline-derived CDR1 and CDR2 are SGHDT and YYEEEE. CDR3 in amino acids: CASSLFAVSEYGYTF. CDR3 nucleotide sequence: TGTGCCAGCAGCTTGTTCGCGGTATCAGAGTATGGCTACACCTTC.

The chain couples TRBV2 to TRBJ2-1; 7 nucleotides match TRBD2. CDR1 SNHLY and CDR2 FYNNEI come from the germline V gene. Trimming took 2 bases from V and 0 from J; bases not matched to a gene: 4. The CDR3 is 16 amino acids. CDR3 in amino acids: CASSERRGYSYNEQFF. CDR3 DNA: TGTGCCAGCAGTGAAAGGCGGGGGTACTCCTACAATGAGCAGTTCTTC.